The 3 T cell receptor beta chains given below trace back to one sample, sequenced in a study of blood T cell repertoires in COVID-19. This table comes from immunoSEQ multiplex PCR, and its TCRdb copy is limited to in-frame clones, with some not included. The repertoire holds about 190,000 clones, with approximately 88% as singletons. The sample was PBMCs or T cells enriched from blood (not recorded which). The receptors stem from a woman in her twenties or thirties who had recovered from COVID-19.

This chain uses TRBV5-1 with TRBJ2-3; a weak D match, TRBD1 (6 bases). V gave up 0 bases and J gave up 2 bases, with 19 bases separating them. CDR1 is SGHRS, CDR2 YFSETQ, per germline. The CDR3 runs to 18 residues. The CDR3 nucleotides read TGCGCCAGCAGCTTGGCCCCCAGGGGCGGAAAAAACACAGATACGCAGTATTTT. Translation gives CASSLAPRGGKNTDTQYF.

The chain recombines TRBV5-1 with TRBJ2-5; 10 nucleotides line up with TRBD2. The V gene's germline CDR1 is SGHRS and CDR2 YFSETQ. This CDR3 has 15 residues. Germline trimming cut 0 bases from V and 5 bases from J; bases unmatched to any gene: 4. DNA for the CDR3: TGCGCCAGCAGCTTGGAAGCGGGGGGGGTCGAGACCCAGTACTTC. Translated, it gives CASSLEAGGVETQYF.

V is TRBV10-3 and J is TRBJ2-7; D not certain. CDR3 length: 14 residues. Between the trimmed V and J ends, which lost 0 bases and 0 bases, there was a span of 6 bases. Per the germline V gene, CDR1 is ENHRY and CDR2 is SYGVKD. The CDR3, as DNA: TGTGCCATCAGTGAGTCTCACAACTCCTACGAGCAGTACGTC. Translated, it gives CAISESHNSYEQYV.